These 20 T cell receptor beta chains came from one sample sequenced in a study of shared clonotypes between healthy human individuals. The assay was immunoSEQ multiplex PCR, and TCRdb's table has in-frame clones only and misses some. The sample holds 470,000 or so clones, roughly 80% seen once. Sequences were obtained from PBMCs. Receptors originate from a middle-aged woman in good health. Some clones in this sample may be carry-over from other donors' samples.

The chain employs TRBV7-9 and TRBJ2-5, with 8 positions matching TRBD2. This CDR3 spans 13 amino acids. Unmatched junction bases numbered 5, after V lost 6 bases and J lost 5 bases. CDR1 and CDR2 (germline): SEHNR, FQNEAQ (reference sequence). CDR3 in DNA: TGTGCCAGCAGGGGACTAGGTGGGGAGACCCAGTACTTC. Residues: CASRGLGGETQYF.

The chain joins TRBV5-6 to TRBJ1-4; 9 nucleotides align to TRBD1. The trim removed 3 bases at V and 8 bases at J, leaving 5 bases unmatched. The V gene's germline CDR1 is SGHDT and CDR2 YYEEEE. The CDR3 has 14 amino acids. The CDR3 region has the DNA TGTGCCAGCAGCTATGACAGGGGGTCCGAAAAACTGTTTTTT. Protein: CASSYDRGSEKLFF.

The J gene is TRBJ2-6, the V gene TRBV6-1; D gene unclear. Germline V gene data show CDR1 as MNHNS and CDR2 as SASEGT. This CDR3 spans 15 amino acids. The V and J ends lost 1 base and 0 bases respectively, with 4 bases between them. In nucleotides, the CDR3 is TGTGCCAGCAGTGAAGTAGGCTCTGGGGCCAACGTCCTGACTTTC. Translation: CASSEVGSGANVLTF.

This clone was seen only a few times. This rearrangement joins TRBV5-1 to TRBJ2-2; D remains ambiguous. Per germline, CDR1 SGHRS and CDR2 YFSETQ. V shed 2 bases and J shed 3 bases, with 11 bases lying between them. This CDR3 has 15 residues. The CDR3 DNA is TGCGCCAGCAGCTTTGATCGGGTAGACACCGGGGAGCTGTTTTTT. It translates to CASSFDRVDTGELFF.

The chain's CDR3 is CASSQVVMGDASYEQYF. The DNA of the CDR3 is TGCGCCAGCAGCCAAGTCGTTATGGGGGACGCGTCCTACGAGCAGTACTTC. V is TRBV4-1 and J is TRBJ2-7, with D perhaps assigned TRBD1 or TRBD2 (5 bases each). The ends were cut back, 1 base at V and 1 base at J, with 17 bases in the middle. The CDR3 has 17 amino acids. Looked up from germline, CDR1 is MGHRA and CDR2 is YSYEKL.

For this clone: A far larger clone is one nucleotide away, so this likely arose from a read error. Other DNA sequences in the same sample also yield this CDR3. DNA of the CDR3: TGTGCTAGCAGGGAGAACACTGAAGCTTTCTTT. Its translation: CASRENTEAFF. The chain uses TRBV2 and TRBJ1-1; maybe TRBD1 (5 bases). Germline V gene lookup returns CDR1 SNHLY and CDR2 FYNNEI. The length of the CDR3 is 11 residues.

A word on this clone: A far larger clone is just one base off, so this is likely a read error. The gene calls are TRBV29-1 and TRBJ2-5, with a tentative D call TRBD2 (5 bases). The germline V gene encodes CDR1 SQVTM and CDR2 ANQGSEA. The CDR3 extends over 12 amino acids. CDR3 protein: CSAGVGQETQHF. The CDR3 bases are TGCAGCGCCGGGGTAGGGCAAGAGACCCAGCACTTC.

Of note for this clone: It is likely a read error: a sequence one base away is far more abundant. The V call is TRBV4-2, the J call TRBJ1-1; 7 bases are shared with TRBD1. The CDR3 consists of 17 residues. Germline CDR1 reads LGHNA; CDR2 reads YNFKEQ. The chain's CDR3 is CDSSQGGPGRMNTEAFF. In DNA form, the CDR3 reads TGTGACAGCAGCCAAGGGGGCCCGGGCCGCATGAACACTGAAGCTTTCTTT.

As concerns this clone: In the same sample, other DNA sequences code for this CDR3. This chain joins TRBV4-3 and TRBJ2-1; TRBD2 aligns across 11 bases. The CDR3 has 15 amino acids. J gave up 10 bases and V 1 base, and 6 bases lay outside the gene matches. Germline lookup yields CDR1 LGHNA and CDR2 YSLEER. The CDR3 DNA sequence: TGCGCCAGCAGCCAAGGAACTAGCGGGAGAGGGGAGCAGTTCTTC. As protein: CASSQGTSGRGEQFF.

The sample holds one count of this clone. The CDR3 reads CASSESSGRQPQHF. CDR3 nucleotides: TGCGCCAGCAGTGAGTCGTCGGGCCGTCAGCCCCAGCATTTT. V gene TRBV10-2 combines with J gene TRBJ1-5; D not resolved. V shed 0 bases and J shed 6 bases, with 9 bases lying between them. The CDR3 has 14 residues. Per germline, CDR1 WSHSY and CDR2 SAAADI.

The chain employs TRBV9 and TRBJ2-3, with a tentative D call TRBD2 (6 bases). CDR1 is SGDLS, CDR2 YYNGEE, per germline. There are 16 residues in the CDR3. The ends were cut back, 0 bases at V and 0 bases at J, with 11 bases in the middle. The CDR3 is CASSVGVAESTDTQYF. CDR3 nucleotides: TGTGCCAGCAGCGTAGGAGTAGCGGAGAGCACAGATACGCAGTATTTT.

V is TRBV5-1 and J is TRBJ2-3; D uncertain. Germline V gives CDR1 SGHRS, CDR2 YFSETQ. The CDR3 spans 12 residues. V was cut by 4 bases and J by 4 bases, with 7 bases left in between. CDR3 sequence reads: CASSVPPDTQYF. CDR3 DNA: TGCGCCAGCAGCGTCCCTCCAGATACGCAGTATTTT.

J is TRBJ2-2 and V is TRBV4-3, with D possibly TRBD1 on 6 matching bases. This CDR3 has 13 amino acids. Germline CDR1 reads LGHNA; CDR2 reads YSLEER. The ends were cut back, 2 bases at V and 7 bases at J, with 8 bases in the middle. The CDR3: CASSQQGYGELFF. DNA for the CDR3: TGCGCCAGCAGCCAACAGGGGTACGGGGAGCTGTTTTTT.

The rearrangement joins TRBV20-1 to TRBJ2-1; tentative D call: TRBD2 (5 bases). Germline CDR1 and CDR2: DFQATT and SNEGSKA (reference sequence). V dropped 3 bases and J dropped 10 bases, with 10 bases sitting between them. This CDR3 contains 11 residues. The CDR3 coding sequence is TGCAGTGCTAGGCGCGCGGGCGAGCAGTTCTTC. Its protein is CSARRAGEQFF.

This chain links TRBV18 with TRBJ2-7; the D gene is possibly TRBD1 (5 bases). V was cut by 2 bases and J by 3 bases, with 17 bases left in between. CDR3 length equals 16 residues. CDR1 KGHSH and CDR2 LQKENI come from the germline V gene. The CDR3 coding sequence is TGTGCCAGCTCACCATGGGTAAGGGGAACGAACTACGAGCAGTACTTC. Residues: CASSPWVRGTNYEQYF.

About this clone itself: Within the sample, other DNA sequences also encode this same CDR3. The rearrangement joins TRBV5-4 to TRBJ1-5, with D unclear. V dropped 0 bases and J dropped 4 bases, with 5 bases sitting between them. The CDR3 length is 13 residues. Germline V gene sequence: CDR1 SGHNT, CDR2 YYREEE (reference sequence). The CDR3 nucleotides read TGTGCCAGCAGCTTGGACAGTAATCAGCCCCAGCATTTT. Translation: CASSLDSNQPQHF.

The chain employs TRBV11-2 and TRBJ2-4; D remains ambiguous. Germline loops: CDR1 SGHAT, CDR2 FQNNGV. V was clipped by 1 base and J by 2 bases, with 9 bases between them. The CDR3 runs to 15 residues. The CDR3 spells CASSLGLVTKNIQYF. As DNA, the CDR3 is TGTGCCAGCAGCTTAGGATTGGTCACCAAAAACATTCAGTACTTC.

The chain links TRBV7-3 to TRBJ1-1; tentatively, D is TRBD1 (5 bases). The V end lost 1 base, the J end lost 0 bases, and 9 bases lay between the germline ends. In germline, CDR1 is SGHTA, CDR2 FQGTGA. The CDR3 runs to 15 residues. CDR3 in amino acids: CASSLKGGVNTEAFF. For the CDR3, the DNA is TGTGCCAGCAGCTTAAAGGGAGGGGTGAACACTGAAGCTTTCTTT.

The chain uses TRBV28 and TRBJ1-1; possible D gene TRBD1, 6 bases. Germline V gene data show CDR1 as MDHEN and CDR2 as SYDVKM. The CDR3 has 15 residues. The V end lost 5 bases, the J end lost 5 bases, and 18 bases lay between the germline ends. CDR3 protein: CASSPPTGTVTEAFF. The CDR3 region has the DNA TGTGCCAGCAGTCCACCAACAGGGACCGTGACTGAAGCTTTCTTT.

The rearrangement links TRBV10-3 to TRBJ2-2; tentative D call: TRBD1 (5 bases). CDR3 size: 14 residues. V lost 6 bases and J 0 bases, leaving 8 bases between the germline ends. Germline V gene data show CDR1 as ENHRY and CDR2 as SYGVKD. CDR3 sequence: CAIRTDTNTGELFF. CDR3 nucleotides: TGTGCCATCAGAACGGACACGAACACCGGGGAGCTGTTTTTT.